A selection of T cell receptor beta chains follows, all from one sample in a study of regulatory T cells in long-lasting Graves disease. A single record per CDR3 protein comes from TCRdb applying MiXCR to the multiplex PCR reads. The data show hundreds of thousands of distinct CDR3 sequences, roughly 21% seen once. Sample: peripheral blood mononuclear cells (PBMCs), taken when the disease was refractory, from a patient treated with antithyroid drugs. The source is a female donor with Graves disease. Both conserved end residues are part of each CDR3. The D gene is left open where the match is weak. The listing skips clone size in some rows; elsewhere it reads once, few, many or a size class.

j_call	clone_size	v_call	d_call	cdr3_aa	cdr3_nt
TRBJ2-7	NA	TRBV7-9	NA	CASSLQNYEQYF	TGTGCCAGCAGCCTACAGAATTACGAGCAGTACTTC
TRBJ2-5	few	TRBV20-1	TRBD2	CSAHLAGALSRETQYF	TGCAGTGCCCACTTGGCGGGAGCCCTTAGCCGGGAGACCCAGTACTTC
TRBJ1-3	few	TRBV7-2	TRBD1	CASSQSWTGVHTIYF	TGTGCCAGCAGCCAGTCCTGGACAGGGGTGCACACCATATATTTT
TRBJ2-5	many	TRBV12-3/TRBV12-4	NA	CASSLGVGETQYF	TGTGCCAGCAGCTTGGGAGTCGGCGAGACCCAGTACTTC
TRBJ2-7	many	TRBV28	TRBD2	CASSFLAGEYEQYF	TGTGCCAGCAGTTTTTTAGCGGGAGAGTACGAGCAGTACTTC
TRBJ2-5	few	TRBV10-3	NA	CAISGTSQETQYF	TGTGCCATCAGTGGGACGAGCCAAGAGACCCAGTACTTC
TRBJ2-7	many	TRBV28	TRBD1	CASSTTGASSYEQYF	TGTGCCAGCAGTACGACAGGGGCCAGCTCCTACGAGCAGTACTTC
TRBJ2-5	few	TRBV7-8	NA	CASSLVPWAGAARTQYF	TGTGCCAGCAGCTTAGTCCCCTGGGCAGGGGCGGCGAGGACCCAGTACTTC
TRBJ1-2	many	TRBV28	NA	CASSEDNRYGYTF	TGTGCCAGCAGCGAGGACAACCGCTATGGCTACACCTTC
TRBJ1-1	few	TRBV6-1	TRBD1	CASTDRRSAEAFF	TGTGCCAGCACGGACAGGCGGAGCGCTGAAGCTTTCTTT
TRBJ2-2	many	TRBV12-3/TRBV12-4	NA	CASSPRDKYTGELFF	TGTGCCAGCAGCCCCAGGGACAAGTACACCGGGGAGCTGTTTTTT
TRBJ1-2	few	TRBV5-1	TRBD1	CASSATGGDGYTF	TGCGCCAGCAGCGCAACAGGGGGCGATGGCTACACCTTC
TRBJ2-2	many	TRBV6-2/TRBV6-3	NA	CASRTQGNTGELFF	TGTGCCAGCAGGACACAGGGGAACACCGGGGAGCTGTTTTTT
TRBJ1-5	NA	TRBV7-2	NA	CASSDPNQPQHF	TGTGCCAGCTCCGACCCCAATCAGCCCCAGCATTTT
TRBJ1-2	few	TRBV3-1	NA	CASSPSRRFNYGYTF	TGTGCCAGCAGCCCAAGTCGACGGTTTAACTATGGCTACACCTTC
TRBJ2-5	few	TRBV19	NA	CATARGVEEETQYF	TGTGCCACCGCCCGAGGGGTAGAGGAGGAGACCCAGTACTTC
TRBJ1-4	NA	TRBV6-1	NA	CASRVTASNEKLFF	TGTGCCAGCAGGGTTACAGCTTCTAATGAAAAACTGTTTTTT
TRBJ2-7	few	TRBV5-6	NA	CASSLGPGGQIYEQYF	TGTGCCAGCAGCTTGGGGCCGGGGGGCCAGATCTACGAGCAGTACTTC
TRBJ1-5	many	TRBV5-1	NA	CASRPSSGNQPQHF	TGCGCCAGCAGGCCATCATCAGGCAATCAGCCCCAGCATTTT
TRBJ2-2	many	TRBV12-3/TRBV12-4	TRBD2	CASSHPSGGAMTGELFF	TGTGCCAGCAGTCACCCCAGCGGGGGGGCCATGACCGGGGAGCTGTTTTTT
TRBJ2-5	many	TRBV6-1	NA	CASSERWQGSQETQYF	TGTGCCAGCAGTGAAAGGTGGCAGGGAAGTCAAGAGACCCAGTACTTC
TRBJ2-7	NA	TRBV5-1	NA	CASSLGQPGEQYF	TGCGCCAGCAGCTTGGGGCAACCGGGCGAGCAGTACTTC
TRBJ2-2	many	TRBV5-1	NA	CASSLIGETGELFF	TGCGCCAGCAGCTTGATAGGGGAGACCGGGGAGCTGTTTTTT
TRBJ2-2	NA	TRBV25-1	NA	CASSELAGNGELFF	TGTGCCAGCAGTGAATTGGCGGGGAACGGGGAGCTGTTTTTT
TRBJ1-2	many	TRBV12-3/TRBV12-4	NA	CASTLASAGSYGYTF	TGTGCCAGCACCCTCGCCTCAGCGGGTAGCTATGGCTACACCTTC
TRBJ1-5	NA	TRBV30	NA	CAWRSTQGSNQPQHF	TGTGCCTGGAGGAGTACTCAGGGTAGCAATCAGCCCCAGCATTTT
TRBJ1-1	few	TRBV5-1	TRBD1	CASSLTRTGMNTEAFF	TGCGCCAGCAGCTTGACCCGGACAGGGATGAACACTGAAGCTTTCTTT
TRBJ1-5	few	TRBV7-9	NA	CASSPGRVGEPQHF	TGTGCCAGCAGCCCAGGACGGGTCGGGGAGCCCCAGCATTTT
TRBJ2-6	NA	TRBV10-3	NA	CAISESRLVRPGANVLTF	TGTGCCATCAGTGAGTCAAGGCTCGTCAGGCCTGGGGCCAACGTCCTGACTTTC
TRBJ2-1	NA	TRBV7-3	NA	CASSFSNDHEQFF	TGTGCCAGCAGCTTCTCCAACGACCATGAGCAGTTCTTC
TRBJ2-7	NA	TRBV18	TRBD1	CASSPDRAEQYF	TGTGCCAGCTCACCGGACAGGGCCGAGCAGTACTTC
TRBJ1-6	NA	TRBV15	NA	CATSRDPGQQGSPLHF	TGTGCCACCAGCAGAGACCCCGGACAACAAGGTTCACCCCTCCACTTT
TRBJ2-6	NA	TRBV7-9	NA	CASNQTLSGANVLTF	TGTGCCAGCAACCAGACACTCTCTGGGGCCAACGTCCTGACTTTC
TRBJ1-1	NA	TRBV29-1	NA	CSVDLGSGSGTEAFF	TGCAGCGTTGACCTGGGGTCTGGGAGTGGGACTGAAGCTTTCTTT
TRBJ2-7	many	TRBV28	NA	CASSFRGYSSYEQYF	TGTGCCAGCAGTTTCCGGGGTTATAGCTCCTACGAGCAGTACTTC